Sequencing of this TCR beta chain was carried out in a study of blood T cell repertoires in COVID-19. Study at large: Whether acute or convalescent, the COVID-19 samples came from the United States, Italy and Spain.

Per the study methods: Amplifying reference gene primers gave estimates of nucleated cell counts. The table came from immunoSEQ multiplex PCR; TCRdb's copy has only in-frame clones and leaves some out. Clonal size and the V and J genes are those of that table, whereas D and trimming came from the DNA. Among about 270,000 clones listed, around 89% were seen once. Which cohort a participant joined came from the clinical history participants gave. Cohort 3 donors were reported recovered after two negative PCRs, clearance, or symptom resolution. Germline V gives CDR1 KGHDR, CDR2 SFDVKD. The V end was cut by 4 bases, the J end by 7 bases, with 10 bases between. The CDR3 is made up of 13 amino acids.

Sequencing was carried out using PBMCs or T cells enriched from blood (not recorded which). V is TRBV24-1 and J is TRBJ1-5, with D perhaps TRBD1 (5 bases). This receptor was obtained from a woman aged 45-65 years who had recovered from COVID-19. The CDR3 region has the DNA TGTGCCACCAGTGACCCGCAGGGACAGCCCCAGCATTTT. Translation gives CATSDPQGQPQHF.